This T cell receptor (beta chain) was found in a study of post-analysis software for immune sequencing data (dated by TCRdb to about 2015). As for the study more broadly: Relapsing-remitting, secondary progressive and progressive-relapsing multiple sclerosis were recorded as disease courses, and subtype annotation was lacking for some patients. A subset of samples was prepared in parallel using single-end sample barcoding, then pooled and co-amplified after Illumina adapter ligation. Patient repertoires were compared against roughly 12 previously published healthy control repertoires from donors aged 6 to 25 years. Beyond this particular receptor, the publication reports: The multiple sclerosis patient group was slightly younger than the control group. When samples were clustered directly using the F measure, samples prepared in the same batch co-clustered strongly, which prompted a batch-effect correction. Significantly lower normalized Chao1 diversity was found in multiple sclerosis patients than in controls, suggesting substantial peripheral T-cell clonal expansion.

Library creation used PCR. Sequenced using an Illumina HiSeq 2500. To reduce PCR and sequencing biases, unique molecular identifiers were built into the TCR beta cDNA libraries. About 500,000 cDNA molecules were obtained per 1 to 10 million input T cells, so each molecule approximated one T cell. Patient libraries were prepared and sequenced with the same protocol used for the earlier healthy control dataset. Samples belonging to the same batch were prepared together, multiplexed and sequenced on a shared HiSeq lane. The paper's data handling went like this. MIGEC was used to process the raw barcoded reads, and molecular identifier groups with only a single read were discarded before consensus assembly and CDR3 extraction. Clonotype tables were post-analysed with VDJtools, and diversity was normalized by down-sampling all datasets to the smallest sample size. In repertoire overlap clustering, CDR3 amino acid sequences, but not nucleotide sequences, were matched to correct batch-related cross-sample contamination. TCRdb handled the public reads itself, with Q25 trimming in fastp and clone calling in MiXCR, and kept productive beta chains. CDR3 protein sequences are deduplicated, and each keeps its most common genes and DNA. The V and J calls here are based on TCRdb, not the publication. In this sample the table shows 550,000 to 700,000 distinct CDR3 sequences, about 40% of which occur a single time. The ten largest make up under 2% of the sample.

On this clonotype: Which antigen it targets is not known. Per-base qualities were not stored, and no clone one base away is much larger.

To demonstrate the VDJtools post-analysis software, the study profiled TCR beta repertoires from the peripheral blood of around 13 young patients with multiple sclerosis. The multiple sclerosis patients were children and adolescents between about 6 and 15 years of age. This clonotype was obtained from a girl between 5 and 17 years old with multiple sclerosis. Sequenced input: blood.

The CDR3 protein: CASSFRTGVQETQYF. The sequence in DNA is TGCGCCAGCAGCTTCCGGACAGGGGTCCAAGAGACCCAGTACTTC. The receptor chain draws on TRBV5-1 and TRBJ2-5, with 9 central nucleotides matching TRBD1. The CDR3 measures 15 amino acids from cysteine to phenylalanine. Solely the CDR3 DNA is kept, with 45 bases framed from the first base. The germline V gene sets CDR1 to SGHRS and CDR2 to YFSETQ. Trimming takes 2 bases off V and 1 base off J; junction bases not matched to a gene: 3.